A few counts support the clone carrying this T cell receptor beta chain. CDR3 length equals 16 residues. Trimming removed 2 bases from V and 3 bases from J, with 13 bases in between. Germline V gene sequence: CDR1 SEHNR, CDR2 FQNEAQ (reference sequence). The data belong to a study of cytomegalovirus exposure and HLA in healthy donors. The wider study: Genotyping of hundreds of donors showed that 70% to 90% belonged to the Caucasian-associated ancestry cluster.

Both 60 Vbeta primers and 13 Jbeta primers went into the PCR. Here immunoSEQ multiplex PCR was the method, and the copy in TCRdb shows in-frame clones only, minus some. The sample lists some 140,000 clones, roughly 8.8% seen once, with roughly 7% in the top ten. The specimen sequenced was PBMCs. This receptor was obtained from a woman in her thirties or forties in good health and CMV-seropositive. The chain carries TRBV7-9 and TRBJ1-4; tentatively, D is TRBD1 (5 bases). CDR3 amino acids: CASSLSWGAANEKLFF. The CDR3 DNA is TGTGCCAGCAGCTTAAGTTGGGGCGCTGCTAATGAAAAACTGTTTTTT. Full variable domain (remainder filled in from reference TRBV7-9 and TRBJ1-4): DTGVSQNPRHKITKRGQNVTFRCDPISEHNRLYWYRQTLGQGPEFLTYFQNEAQLEKSRLLSDRFSAERPKGSFSTLEIQRTEQGDSAMYLCASSLSWGAANEKLFFGSGTQLSVL.